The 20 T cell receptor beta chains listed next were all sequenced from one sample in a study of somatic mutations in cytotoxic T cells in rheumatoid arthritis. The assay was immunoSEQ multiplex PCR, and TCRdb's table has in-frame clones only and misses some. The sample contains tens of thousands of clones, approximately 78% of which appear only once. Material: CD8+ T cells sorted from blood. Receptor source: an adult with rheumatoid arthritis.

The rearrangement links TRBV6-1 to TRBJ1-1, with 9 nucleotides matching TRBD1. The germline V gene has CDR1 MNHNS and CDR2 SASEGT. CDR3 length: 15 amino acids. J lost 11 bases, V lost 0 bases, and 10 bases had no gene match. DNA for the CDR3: TGTGCCAGCAGTGAAGCACAGGGGGCTCCGTACGTGGCTTTCTTT. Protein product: CASSEAQGAPYVAFF.

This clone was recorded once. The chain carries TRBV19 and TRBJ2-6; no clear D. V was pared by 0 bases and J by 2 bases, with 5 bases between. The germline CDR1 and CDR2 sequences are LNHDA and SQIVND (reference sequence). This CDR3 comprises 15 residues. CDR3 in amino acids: CASSIELTGANVLTF. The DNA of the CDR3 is TGTGCCAGTAGTATAGAACTGACTGGGGCCAACGTCCTGACTTTC.

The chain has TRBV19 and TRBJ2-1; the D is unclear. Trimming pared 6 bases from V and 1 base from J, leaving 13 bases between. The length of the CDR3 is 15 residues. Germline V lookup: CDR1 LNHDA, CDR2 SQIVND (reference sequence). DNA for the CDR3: TGTGCCAGTAGCCCGCGGACGGTGTCCTACAATGAGCAGTTCTTC. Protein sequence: CASSPRTVSYNEQFF. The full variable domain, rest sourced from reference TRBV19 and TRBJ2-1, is DGGITQSPKYLFRKEGQNVTLSCEQNLNHDAMYWYRQDPGQGLRLIYYSQIVNDFQKGDIAEGYSVSREKKESFPLTVTSAQKNPTAFYLCASSPRTVSYNEQFFGPGTRLTVL.

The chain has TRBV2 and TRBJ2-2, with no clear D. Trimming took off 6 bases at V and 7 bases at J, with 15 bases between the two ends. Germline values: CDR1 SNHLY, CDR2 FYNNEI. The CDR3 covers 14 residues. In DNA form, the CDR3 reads TGTGCCAGCAGCCGGGCCAGGCGAAACGGGGAGCTGTTTTTT. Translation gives CASSRARRNGELFF.

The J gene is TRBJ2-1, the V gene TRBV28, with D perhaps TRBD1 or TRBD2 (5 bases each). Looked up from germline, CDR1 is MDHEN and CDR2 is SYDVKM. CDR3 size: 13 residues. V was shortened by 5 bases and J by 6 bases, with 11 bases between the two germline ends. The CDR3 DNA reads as TGTGCCAGCAGTCCGGGACCCACCAATGAGCAGTTCTTC. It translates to CASSPGPTNEQFF.

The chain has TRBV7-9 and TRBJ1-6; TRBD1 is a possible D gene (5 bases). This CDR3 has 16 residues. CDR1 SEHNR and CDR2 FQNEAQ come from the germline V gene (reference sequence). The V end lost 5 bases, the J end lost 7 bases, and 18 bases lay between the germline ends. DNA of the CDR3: TGTGCCAGCAGCCTCGGGGCAGTCGGAATAAATTCACCCCTCCACTTT. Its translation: CASSLGAVGINSPLHF.

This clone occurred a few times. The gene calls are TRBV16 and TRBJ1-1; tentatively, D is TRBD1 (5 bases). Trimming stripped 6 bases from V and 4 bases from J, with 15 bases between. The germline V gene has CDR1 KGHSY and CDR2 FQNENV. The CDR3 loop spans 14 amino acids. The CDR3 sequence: CASRPGGVGTEAFF. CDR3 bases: TGTGCCAGCAGACCCGGGGGGGTTGGCACTGAAGCTTTCTTT. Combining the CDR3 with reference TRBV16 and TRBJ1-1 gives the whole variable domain GEEVAQTPKHLVRGEGQKAKLYCAPIKGHSYVFWYQQVLKNEFKFLISFQNENVFDETGMPKERFSAKCLPNSPCSLEIQATKLEDSAVYFCASRPGGVGTEAFFGQGTRLTVV.

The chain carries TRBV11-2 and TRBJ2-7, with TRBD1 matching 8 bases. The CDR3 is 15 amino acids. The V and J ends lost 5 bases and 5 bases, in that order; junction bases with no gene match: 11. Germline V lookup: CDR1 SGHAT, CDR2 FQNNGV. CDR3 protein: CASSVANGQGHEQYF. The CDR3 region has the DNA TGTGCCAGCAGCGTCGCCAATGGACAGGGCCACGAGCAGTACTTC.

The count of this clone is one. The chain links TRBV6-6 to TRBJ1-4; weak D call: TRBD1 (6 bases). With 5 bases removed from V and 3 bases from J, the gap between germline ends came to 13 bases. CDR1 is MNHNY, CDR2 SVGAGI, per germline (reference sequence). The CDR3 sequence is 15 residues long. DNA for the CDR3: TGTGCCAGCAGTGCCTCCGAGGGGGCTAATGAAAAACTGTTTTTT. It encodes CASSASEGANEKLFF.

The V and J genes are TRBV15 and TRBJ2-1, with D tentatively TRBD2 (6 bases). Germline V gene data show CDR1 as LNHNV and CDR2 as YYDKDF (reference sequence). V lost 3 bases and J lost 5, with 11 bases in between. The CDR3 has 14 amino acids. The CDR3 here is CATSSGGFNNEQFF. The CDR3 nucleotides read TGTGCCACCAGCAGTGGAGGGTTCAACAATGAGCAGTTCTTC.

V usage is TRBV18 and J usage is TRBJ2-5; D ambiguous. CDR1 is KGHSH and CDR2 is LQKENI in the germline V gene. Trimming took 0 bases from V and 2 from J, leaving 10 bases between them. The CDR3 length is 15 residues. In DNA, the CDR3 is TGTGCCAGCTCACCACCGCCCTGGACGCAAGAGACCCAGTACTTC. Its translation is CASSPPPWTQETQYF.

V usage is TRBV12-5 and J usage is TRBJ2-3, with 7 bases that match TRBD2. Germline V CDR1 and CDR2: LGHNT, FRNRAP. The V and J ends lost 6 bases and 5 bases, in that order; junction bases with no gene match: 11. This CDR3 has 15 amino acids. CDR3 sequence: CASGTGREIQDTQYF. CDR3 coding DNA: TGTGCTAGTGGCACCGGGCGGGAGATTCAAGATACGCAGTATTTT.

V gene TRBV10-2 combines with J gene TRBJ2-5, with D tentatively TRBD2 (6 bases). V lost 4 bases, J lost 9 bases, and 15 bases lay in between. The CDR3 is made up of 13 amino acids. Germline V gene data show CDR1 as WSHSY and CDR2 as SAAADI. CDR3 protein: CASSGGRERAQYF. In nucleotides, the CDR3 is TGCGCCAGCAGTGGGGGTCGGGAGAGGGCCCAGTACTTC.

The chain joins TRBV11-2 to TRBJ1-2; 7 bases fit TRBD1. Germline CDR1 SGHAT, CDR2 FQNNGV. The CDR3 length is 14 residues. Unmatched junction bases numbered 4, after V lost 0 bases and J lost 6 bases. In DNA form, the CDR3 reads TGTGCCAGCAGCTTAGATCTGCAGGGGGATGGCTACACCTTC. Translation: CASSLDLQGDGYTF.

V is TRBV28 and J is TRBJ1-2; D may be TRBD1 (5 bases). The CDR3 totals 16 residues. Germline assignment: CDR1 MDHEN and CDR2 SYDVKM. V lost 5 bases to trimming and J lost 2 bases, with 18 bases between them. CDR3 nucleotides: TGTGCCAGCAGTCCCCCCGGCAGGGTGGGCAACTATGGCTACACCTTC. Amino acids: CASSPPGRVGNYGYTF.

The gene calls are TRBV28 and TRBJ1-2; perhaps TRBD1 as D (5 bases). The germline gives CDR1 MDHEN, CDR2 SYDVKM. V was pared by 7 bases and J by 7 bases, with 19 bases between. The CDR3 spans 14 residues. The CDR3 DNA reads TGTGCCAGCACTCGGGGCCCTTATTCCGGTGGCTACACCTTC. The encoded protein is CASTRGPYSGGYTF.

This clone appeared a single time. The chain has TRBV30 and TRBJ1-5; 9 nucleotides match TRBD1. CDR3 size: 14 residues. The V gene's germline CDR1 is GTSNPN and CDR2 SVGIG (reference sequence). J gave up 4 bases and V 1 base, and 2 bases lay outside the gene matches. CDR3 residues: CAWSAGQGNQPQHF. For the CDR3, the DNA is TGTGCCTGGAGTGCCGGACAGGGGAATCAGCCCCAGCATTTT.

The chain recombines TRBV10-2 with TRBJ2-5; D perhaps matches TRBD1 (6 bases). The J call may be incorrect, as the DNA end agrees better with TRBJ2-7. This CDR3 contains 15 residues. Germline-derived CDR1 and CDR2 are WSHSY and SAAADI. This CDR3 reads CASGGLLGVDDEQYF. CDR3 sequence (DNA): TGCGCCAGCGGGGGCCTCTTAGGGGTCGACGACGAGCAGTACTTC.

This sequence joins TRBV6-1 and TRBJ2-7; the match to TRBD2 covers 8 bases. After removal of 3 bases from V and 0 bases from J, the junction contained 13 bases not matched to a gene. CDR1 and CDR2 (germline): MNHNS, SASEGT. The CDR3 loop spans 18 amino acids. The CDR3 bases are TGTGCCAGCAGTGACCTGGTAATAGCGGGATTATACTCCTACGAGCAGTACTTC. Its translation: CASSDLVIAGLYSYEQYF.

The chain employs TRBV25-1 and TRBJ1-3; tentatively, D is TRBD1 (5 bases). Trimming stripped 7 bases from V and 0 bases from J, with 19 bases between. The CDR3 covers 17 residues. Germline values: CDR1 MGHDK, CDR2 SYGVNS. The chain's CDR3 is CASMGQGSFFSGNTIYF. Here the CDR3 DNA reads TGTGCCAGCATGGGGCAGGGCAGTTTCTTCTCTGGAAACACCATATATTTT.